A single sample gave rise to the 32 T cell receptor beta chains below, sequenced in a study of blood T cell repertoires in COVID-19 (TCRdb year 2020). The library was produced with the immunoSEQ multiplex PCR assay. In TCRdb, the immuneACCESS table is reduced to in-frame sequences with V and J assigned. These tables do not hold every clone; where another copy was compared, an unresolved V gene accounts for under half, and the others remain unexplained. The sample contains under 95,000 clones, around nine tenths of them found a single time. The ten largest make up approximately 5% of the sample. What was sequenced was peripheral blood. These receptors came from a woman aged 80 or over with acute or convalescent COVID-19.

The V gene is TRBV29-1, the J gene TRBJ1-2, with no clear D. CDR1 is SQVTM and CDR2 is ANQGSEA in the germline V gene. CDR3 length: 11 residues. Trimming left V 8 bases short and J 6 bases short, with 13 bases between. The CDR3 loop reads CSPRSLDGYTF. CDR3 DNA sequence: TGCAGCCCCCGTAGCCTAGATGGCTACACCTTC.

The rearrangement uses TRBV7-9 and TRBJ2-3; D may be TRBD2 (6 bases). The germline CDR1 and CDR2 sequences are SEHNR and FQNEAQ (reference sequence). The CDR3 sequence is 15 residues long. V lost 5 bases, J lost 0 bases, and 12 bases lay in between. The CDR3: CASSPNSGSTDTQYF. The CDR3 DNA reads as TGTGCCAGCAGCCCAAATAGCGGAAGCACAGATACGCAGTATTTT.

This chain connects TRBV5-1 to TRBJ2-1; D is possibly TRBD2 (6 bases). From germline, CDR1 is SGHRS and CDR2 YFSETQ. Trimming shortened V by 3 bases and J by 8 bases, and 9 bases separated the two germline ends. The length of the CDR3 is 12 residues. The CDR3 DNA sequence: TGCGCCAGCAGCTCGGGACTCCATGAGCAGTTCTTC. Translation: CASSSGLHEQFF.

The chain employs TRBV9 and TRBJ1-4; 11 bases agree with TRBD1. The germline gives CDR1 SGDLS, CDR2 YYNGEE. V lost 4 bases and J lost 7; bases outside the gene matches: 9. The CDR3 sequence is 16 residues long. The CDR3 protein is CASSRRGGTGGEKLFF. CDR3 DNA sequence: TGTGCCAGCAGCAGGAGAGGAGGGACAGGGGGTGAAAAACTGTTTTTT. The entire variable domain, with the rest obtained from reference TRBV9 and TRBJ1-4, is as follows: DSGVTQTPKHLITATGQRVTLRCSPRSGDLSVYWYQQSLDQGLQFLIQYYNGEERAKGNILERFSAQQFPDLHSELNLSSLELGDSALYFCASSRRGGTGGEKLFFGSGTQLSVL.

In its sample, this clone was seen once. The DNA for the CDR3 is TGTGCCAGCAGTCGACAGGGGGCTGGCTATGGCTACACCTTC. It is translated as CASSRQGAGYGYTF. The chain is built from TRBV6-2 or TRBV6-3 and TRBJ1-2; TRBD1 aligns across 10 bases. Germline V gene sequence: CDR1 MNHEY, CDR2 SVGEGT. The junction had 4 bases not matched to a gene; V was cut back by 5 bases and J by 4 bases. The length of the CDR3 is 14 residues.

The chain joins TRBV4-2 to TRBJ1-6, with D unclear. The CDR3 has 15 residues. Trimming cost V 4 bases and J 5 bases, with 12 bases left between them. Germline loops: CDR1 LGHNA, CDR2 YNFKEQ. CDR3 bases: TGTGCCAGCAGCCCAAGCGGGGTGGATAATTCACCCCTCCACTTT. Translating it yields CASSPSGVDNSPLHF.

V gene TRBV19 combines with J gene TRBJ2-6; 9 bases match TRBD1. CDR3 length: 21 amino acids. Germline V gene lookup returns CDR1 LNHDA and CDR2 SQIVND (reference sequence). V was clipped by 7 bases and J by 1 base; unmatched bases: 20. The CDR3 loop reads CASTPVIWGQGDPSGANVLTF. CDR3 in DNA: TGTGCCAGTACCCCTGTTATATGGGGACAGGGCGACCCTTCTGGGGCCAACGTCCTGACTTTC. The full variable domain, rest sourced from reference TRBV19 and TRBJ2-6, is DGGITQSPKYLFRKEGQNVTLSCEQNLNHDAMYWYRQDPGQGLRLIYYSQIVNDFQKGDIAEGYSVSREKKESFPLTVTSAQKNPTAFYLCASTPVIWGQGDPSGANVLTFGAGSRLTVL.

This clone has a single count. The rearrangement uses TRBV5-1 and TRBJ2-1, with 9 bases aligning to TRBD2. The germline V gene encodes CDR1 SGHRS and CDR2 YFSETQ. The CDR3 extends over 15 amino acids. V gave up 5 bases and J gave up 5 bases; unmatched junction bases: 8. The CDR3 DNA is TGCGCCAGCAGGGGGGCGGGAGGGTCCCACAATGAGCAGTTCTTC. Translation gives CASRGAGGSHNEQFF.

The sample holds a few counts of this clone. The chain employs TRBV7-9 and TRBJ1-5; 8 nucleotides agree with TRBD1. This CDR3 is built from 15 residues. CDR1 and CDR2 (germline): SEHNR, FQNEAQ (reference sequence). Unmatched junction bases numbered 14, after V lost 5 bases and J lost 11 bases. CDR3 sequence reads: CASSLGTGQSGSQHF. The DNA of the CDR3 is TGTGCCAGCAGCCTGGGGACAGGACAAAGCGGGTCCCAGCATTTT.

The chain carries TRBV9 and TRBJ1-1; D is possibly TRBD1 (6 bases). Germline loops: CDR1 SGDLS, CDR2 YYNGEE. The V end was cut by 2 bases, the J end by 1 base, with 12 bases between. The CDR3 is made up of 15 amino acids. DNA for the CDR3: TGTGCCAGCAGCGTTCAGGGGTCTTGGAACACTGAAGCTTTCTTT. Translation gives CASSVQGSWNTEAFF.

CDR3: CASSEDRVYTGELFF. Here the CDR3 DNA reads TGTGCCAGCAGTGAGGACAGGGTGTACACCGGGGAGCTGTTTTTT. The chain has TRBV25-1 and TRBJ2-2, with 8 bases aligning to TRBD1. This CDR3 has 15 amino acids. Trimming removed 3 bases from V and 3 bases from J; junction bases left unmatched: 3. CDR1 is MGHDK and CDR2 is SYGVNS in the germline V gene. Supplemented by reference TRBV25-1 and TRBJ2-2, the full variable domain reads EADIYQTPRYLVIGTGKKITLECSQTMGHDKMYWYQQDPGMELHLIHYSYGVNSTEKGDLSSESTVSRIRTEHFPLTLESARPSHTSQYLCASSEDRVYTGELFFGEGSRLTVL.

The rearrangement uses TRBV30 and TRBJ2-1, with 7 bases lining up with TRBD2. After removal of 2 bases from V and 9 bases from J, the junction contained 10 bases not matched to a gene. The V gene's germline CDR1 is GTSNPN and CDR2 SVGIG (reference sequence). CDR3 length: 14 amino acids. The CDR3 loop reads CAWSSGSGAIEQFF. The CDR3 DNA follows: TGTGCCTGGAGTTCCGGGAGCGGGGCGATTGAGCAGTTCTTC.

This sequence joins TRBV7-2 and TRBJ2-1, with TRBD2 identical over 9 bases. Germline V gives CDR1 SGHTA, CDR2 FQGNSA. The V gene end was trimmed by 0 bases and the J gene end by 0 bases; junction bases not matched to a gene: 6. The CDR3 covers 18 residues. The CDR3 DNA reads TGTGCCAGCAGCTTAGCAGCGGGGGGACTGAGCTCCTACAATGAGCAGTTCTTC. Amino acids: CASSLAAGGLSSYNEQFF. Filled out from reference TRBV7-2 and TRBJ2-1, the complete variable domain reads GAGVSQSPSNKVTEKGKDVELRCDPISGHTALYWYRQSLGQGLEFLIYFQGNSAPDKSGLPSDRFSAERTGGSVSTLTIQRTQQEDSAVYLCASSLAAGGLSSYNEQFFGPGTRLTVL.

This rearrangement joins TRBV27 to TRBJ2-1; 7 nucleotides align to TRBD2. The germline CDR1 and CDR2 sequences are MNHEY and SMNVEV (reference sequence). J lost 4 bases, V lost 5 bases, and 8 bases had no gene match. This CDR3 contains 15 residues. The CDR3 loop is CASSTPGLLYNEQFF. Written as DNA, the CDR3 is TGTGCCAGCAGTACTCCGGGACTACTTTACAATGAGCAGTTCTTC.

This chain connects TRBV18 to TRBJ1-5; D not resolved. V dropped 6 bases and J dropped 3 bases, with 15 bases sitting between them. The CDR3 length is 15 residues. Germline V gene data show CDR1 as KGHSH and CDR2 as LQKENI. CDR3 bases: TGTGCCAGCTCCGATTCGGCAGGCAACAATCAGCCCCAGCATTTT. Translating gives CASSDSAGNNQPQHF.

The chain links TRBV7-3 to TRBJ2-1; 10 positions match TRBD2. CDR1 SGHTA and CDR2 FQGTGA come from the germline V gene. J gave up 2 bases and V 5 bases, and 3 bases lay outside the gene matches. This CDR3 spans 15 amino acids. CDR3 coding DNA: TGTGCCAGCAGCGGAGCGGGAGGGGCCTACAATGAGCAGTTCTTC. Amino acids: CASSGAGGAYNEQFF.

V gene TRBV27 combines with J gene TRBJ2-1, with D possibly matching TRBD1 (5 bases). Germline V lookup: CDR1 MNHEY, CDR2 SMNVEV (reference sequence). V was pared by 2 bases and J by 7 bases, with 12 bases between. The CDR3 has 14 residues. CDR3 protein: CASSLEAGLNEQFF. As DNA, the CDR3 is TGTGCCAGCAGTTTAGAGGCAGGGTTGAATGAGCAGTTCTTC.

V and J are TRBV4-3 and TRBJ1-1, with TRBD1 as a possible D gene (6 bases). Germline V gives CDR1 LGHNA, CDR2 YSLEER. The CDR3 consists of 14 residues. Deletions cut 4 bases from V and 0 bases from J, with 9 bases between. The CDR3: CASSRGQLNTEAFF. The CDR3, as DNA: TGCGCCAGCAGCCGCGGACAGTTGAACACTGAAGCTTTCTTT.

V usage is TRBV30 and J usage is TRBJ1-2; 7 bases are a match to TRBD1. This CDR3 spans 16 amino acids. Germline CDR1 is GTSNPN and CDR2 is SVGIG (reference sequence). V trimming: 3 bases; J trimming: 1 base; junction bases outside the gene matches: 11. The CDR3 spells CAWRGSGQDINYGYTF. Written as DNA, the CDR3 is TGTGCCTGGAGGGGCTCCGGACAGGATATTAACTATGGCTACACCTTC.

The CDR3, as DNA: TGTGCCAGCAGTTCCCGGAGGACAGACACCTACGAGCAGTACTTC. Translation gives CASSSRRTDTYEQYF. This rearrangement joins TRBV6-2 or TRBV6-3 to TRBJ2-7, with D possibly matching TRBD1 (6 bases). Trimming removed 4 bases at V and 2 bases at J, with 15 bases between. The germline V gene encodes CDR1 MNHEY and CDR2 SVGEGT. CDR3 length: 15 amino acids.

This sequence joins TRBV28 and TRBJ2-7; no definite D call. With 3 bases removed from V and 6 bases from J, the gap between germline ends came to 15 bases. The CDR3 length is 14 residues. The germline gives CDR1 MDHEN, CDR2 SYDVKM. The CDR3 region has the DNA TGTGCCAGCAGTTTGCGACCTCCCGCGGTCGAGCAGTACTTC. Translating gives CASSLRPPAVEQYF.

The CDR3 DNA reads TGCGCCAGCAGCCAAGATGGGGCTAGCGGGGGGGCAAGTGAGCAGTTCTTC. Translated: CASSQDGASGGASEQFF. The rearrangement joins TRBV4-1 to TRBJ2-1; 12 nucleotides align to TRBD2. The CDR3 runs 17 residues. Germline V gene sequence: CDR1 MGHRA, CDR2 YSYEKL. V lost 0 bases and J lost 9; bases outside the gene matches: 9.

V usage is TRBV2 and J usage is TRBJ2-5; 7 nucleotides align to TRBD1. In germline, CDR1 is SNHLY, CDR2 FYNNEI. CDR3 size: 14 residues. Trimming removed 6 bases from V and 5 bases from J; junction bases left unmatched: 9. The CDR3 sequence: CASRAGGRVETQYF. The CDR3 region has the DNA TGTGCCAGCAGGGCAGGGGGAAGGGTGGAGACCCAGTACTTC.

This chain connects TRBV2 to TRBJ2-6; 10 bases fit TRBD1. The V and J ends lost 6 bases and 0 bases, in that order; junction bases with no gene match: 14. CDR1 is SNHLY and CDR2 is FYNNEI in the germline V gene. This CDR3 is 20 amino acids long. The CDR3: CASRDSRDRGPLSGANVLTF. The CDR3 DNA sequence: TGTGCCAGCAGAGACTCTCGGGACAGGGGTCCTCTCTCTGGGGCCAACGTCCTGACTTTC.

V and J are TRBV7-3 and TRBJ1-2; no clear D. Germline V lookup: CDR1 SGHTA, CDR2 FQGTGA. The CDR3 totals 12 residues. The V and J ends lost 3 bases and 4 bases respectively, with 6 bases between them. CDR3 region: CASSLEGYGYTF. The CDR3 DNA sequence: TGTGCCAGCAGCTTGGAGGGCTATGGCTACACCTTC.

This chain links TRBV19 with TRBJ2-4, with 7 bases aligning to TRBD1. The germline gives CDR1 LNHDA, CDR2 SQIVND (reference sequence). The CDR3 consists of 20 residues. The ends lost 1 base at V and 0 bases at J; junction bases unmatched: 15. The CDR3, as DNA: TGTGCCAGTAGTATAGGACAGACAGGGACCGAATTCCAAGCCAAAAACATTCAGTACTTC. Amino acid sequence: CASSIGQTGTEFQAKNIQYF.

The chain employs TRBV19 and TRBJ1-4; D is uncertain. Germline lookup yields CDR1 LNHDA and CDR2 SQIVND (reference sequence). CDR3 length: 15 amino acids. Trimming removed 1 base from V and 8 bases from J, with 14 bases in between. Written as DNA, the CDR3 is TGTGCCAGTAGTATAGCCCCAAGCTCCTACGAAAAACTGTTTTTT. Protein sequence: CASSIAPSSYEKLFF.

The chain couples TRBV4-1 to TRBJ2-3; 7 bases line up with TRBD1. The length of the CDR3 is 16 residues. V was pared by 0 bases and J by 2 bases, with 5 bases of the junction left unmatched. Germline V gives CDR1 MGHRA, CDR2 YSYEKL. CDR3 DNA: TGCGCCAGCAGCCAAGATAGGGGGCCGAACACAGATACGCAGTATTTT. This gives the protein CASSQDRGPNTDTQYF.

The chain carries TRBV19 and TRBJ1-6; D perhaps matches TRBD1 (6 bases). Trimming removed 3 bases at V and 8 bases at J, with 11 bases between. CDR3 length: 14 amino acids. Germline V gene data show CDR1 as LNHDA and CDR2 as SQIVND (reference sequence). The CDR3 nucleotides are TGTGCCAGTAGTATGGCAGGGGCTGATTCACCCCTCCACTTT. Translated, it gives CASSMAGADSPLHF. Using reference TRBV19 and TRBJ1-6 for the parts outside the CDR3, the full variable domain is DGGITQSPKYLFRKEGQNVTLSCEQNLNHDAMYWYRQDPGQGLRLIYYSQIVNDFQKGDIAEGYSVSREKKESFPLTVTSAQKNPTAFYLCASSMAGADSPLHFGNGTRLTVT.

As DNA, the CDR3 is TGTGCCAGCAGCTTAGGAATTTTGGCTAGCGGGAGCAATGAGCAGTTCTTC. Protein: CASSLGILASGSNEQFF. The genes are TRBV7-8 and TRBJ2-1, with TRBD2 matching 10 bases. Germline CDR1 and CDR2: SGHVS and FQNEAQ. The CDR3 extends over 17 amino acids. V was clipped by 1 base and J by 6 bases; unmatched bases: 9.

The J gene is TRBJ1-1, the V gene TRBV27; TRBD1 is a possible D gene (6 bases). Trimming took off 5 bases at V and 5 bases at J, with 15 bases between the two ends. This CDR3 has 14 residues. Looked up from germline, CDR1 is MNHEY and CDR2 is SMNVEV (reference sequence). In nucleotides, the CDR3 is TGTGCCAGCAGTCCCCGGGGGGGCCTTACTGAAGCTTTCTTT. This gives the protein CASSPRGGLTEAFF.

The chain couples TRBV6-4 to TRBJ2-1, with D tentatively TRBD2 (6 bases). CDR1 is MRHNA and CDR2 is SNTAGT in the germline V gene. V was clipped by 2 bases and J by 9 bases, with 11 bases between them. This CDR3 spans 13 amino acids. The CDR3 region is CASSDGFGGEQFF. The CDR3 bases are TGTGCCAGCAGTGACGGTTTCGGGGGTGAGCAGTTCTTC.